These T cell receptor beta chains were read from a single sample in a study of OX40 agonist ivuxolimab in advanced cancers. Data came from immunoSEQ multiplex PCR; TCRdb stores just in-frame clones and leaves some out. The sample records 80,000 to 85,000 clones, just over 85% being singletons. This material consisted of CD4+ or CD8+ T cells sorted from blood, taken in a trial of the OX40 agonist ivuxolimab. The source is an adult with an advanced solid tumor such as melanoma, head and neck, liver or kidney cancer. CDR3s include the opening cysteine and the closing phenylalanine or tryptophan. A D gene is named only where the DNA matches it firmly. The size field is filled for only some rows; it gives once, few, many or a size class.

j_gene: TRBJ1-3
abundance: .
v_gene: TRBV11-3
d_gene: .
CDR3nt: TGTGCCAGCAGCTTATCGGGACCGGGCTCTGGAAACACCATATATTTT
CDR3aa: CASSLSGPGSGNTIYF

j_gene: TRBJ2-1
abundance: .
v_gene: TRBV15
d_gene: .
CDR3nt: TGTGCCACCAGCAGAGTCTCAGGGGGGGTGTCCTACAATGAGCAGTTCTTC
CDR3aa: CATSRVSGGVSYNEQFF

j_gene: TRBJ1-1
abundance: few
v_gene: TRBV7-9
d_gene: .
CDR3nt: TGTGCCAGCAGCTTAGCACAGGGAATGAACACTGAAGCTTTCTTT
CDR3aa: CASSLAQGMNTEAFF

j_gene: TRBJ2-7
abundance: once
v_gene: TRBV29-1
d_gene: .
CDR3nt: TGCAGCGTGGGAGGGGGGGGCTCCTACGAGCAGTACTTC
CDR3aa: CSVGGGGSYEQYF

j_gene: TRBJ1-4
abundance: .
v_gene: TRBV6-1
d_gene: TRBD1
CDR3nt: TGTGCCAGCAGTTCCCGGGACAGGGTAGATGAAAAACTGTTTTTT
CDR3aa: CASSSRDRVDEKLFF

j_gene: TRBJ2-5
abundance: .
v_gene: TRBV13
d_gene: .
CDR3nt: TGTGCCAGCAGCTCGGACCAGCAAGAGACCCAGTACTTC
CDR3aa: CASSSDQQETQYF

j_gene: TRBJ2-6
abundance: .
v_gene: TRBV19
d_gene: .
CDR3nt: TGTGCCAGTAGTACCCCAGGGGAGAGTCTCGTCCTGACTTTC
CDR3aa: CASSTPGESLVLTF

j_gene: TRBJ1-2
abundance: .
v_gene: TRBV6-6
d_gene: .
CDR3nt: TGTGCCAGCAGCCCTATACTTGGAAGAGGGGGCTACACCTTC
CDR3aa: CASSPILGRGGYTF

j_gene: TRBJ2-2
abundance: once
v_gene: TRBV4-1
d_gene: .
CDR3nt: TGCGCCAGCAGCCAAGATTTGTCAAGCTCTAACGCCGGGGAGCTGTTTTTT
CDR3aa: CASSQDLSSSNAGELFF

j_gene: TRBJ1-6
abundance: .
v_gene: TRBV4-3
d_gene: .
CDR3nt: TGCGCCAGCAGCCAAGGAGGAAGGCCGAATTCACCCCTCCACTTT
CDR3aa: CASSQGGRPNSPLHF

j_gene: TRBJ2-7
abundance: .
v_gene: TRBV5-4
d_gene: TRBD1
CDR3nt: TGTGCCAGCAGCTTGGGTGACAGGGGGCTTATAGAGCAGTACTTC
CDR3aa: CASSLGDRGLIEQYF

j_gene: TRBJ2-1
abundance: .
v_gene: TRBV10-2
d_gene: TRBD1
CDR3nt: TGCGCCAGCAATGAGGGTTGGACAGGGGGCGCTTATGAGCAGTTCTTC
CDR3aa: CASNEGWTGGAYEQFF

j_gene: TRBJ2-7
abundance: few
v_gene: TRBV2
d_gene: TRBD1
CDR3nt: TGTGCCAGCAGTTTGGAAGGGGGCGCGGGCTACGAGCAGTACTTC
CDR3aa: CASSLEGGAGYEQYF

j_gene: TRBJ2-7
abundance: .
v_gene: TRBV7-9
d_gene: .
CDR3nt: TGTGCCAGCAGCTTAGCGGTGTGGGAGCAGTACTTC
CDR3aa: CASSLAVWEQYF

j_gene: TRBJ2-1
abundance: .
v_gene: TRBV10-3
d_gene: .
CDR3nt: TGTGCCATCAGTGAGGGCCGGGACTACAATGAGCAGTTCTTC
CDR3aa: CAISEGRDYNEQFF

j_gene: TRBJ2-3
abundance: .
v_gene: TRBV6-5
d_gene: .
CDR3nt: TGTGCCAGCAGTTACTCAGGGCCCCCAGATACGCAGTATTTT
CDR3aa: CASSYSGPPDTQYF

j_gene: TRBJ1-2
abundance: .
v_gene: TRBV7-3
d_gene: .
CDR3nt: TGTGCCAGCAGCTTAAGCTCTCGTACCCGGGACTCAGCAGGCTACACCTTC
CDR3aa: CASSLSSRTRDSAGYTF

j_gene: TRBJ1-6
abundance: once
v_gene: TRBV6-6
d_gene: TRBD1
CDR3nt: TGTGCCAGCAGTCTGACAGGGAGGGGGGAACCCCTCCACTTT
CDR3aa: CASSLTGRGEPLHF

j_gene: TRBJ2-7
abundance: medium-sized
v_gene: TRBV12-5
d_gene: .
CDR3nt: TGTGCTAGTGGTTTGCCTCCGGGTCCCCAAGACGAGCAGTACTTC
CDR3aa: CASGLPPGPQDEQYF

j_gene: TRBJ2-5
abundance: .
v_gene: TRBV5-8
d_gene: .
CDR3nt: TGTGCCAGCAGCTTGGTCAGGTGGAGCCCCGCGGGGGAGACCCAGTACTTC
CDR3aa: CASSLVRWSPAGETQYF

j_gene: TRBJ2-7
abundance: .
v_gene: TRBV6-6
d_gene: TRBD2
CDR3nt: TGTGCCAGCAGTTACGGGGAGGGTAATCGAGTGGAGCAGTACTTC
CDR3aa: CASSYGEGNRVEQYF

j_gene: TRBJ2-1
abundance: .
v_gene: TRBV7-2
d_gene: TRBD1
CDR3nt: TGTGCCAGCAGATTAACAGGGGGCGACTACAATGAGCAGTTCTTC
CDR3aa: CASRLTGGDYNEQFF

j_gene: TRBJ1-5
abundance: .
v_gene: TRBV19
d_gene: .
CDR3nt: TGTGCCAGTAGTACTCCGGGACTAGGTAGCAATCAGCCCCAGCATTTT
CDR3aa: CASSTPGLGSNQPQHF

j_gene: TRBJ1-4
abundance: .
v_gene: TRBV5-1
d_gene: TRBD1
CDR3nt: TGCGCCAGCAGCCAAGGATGGGACAGGGAGGCAATCGTGTTT
CDR3aa: CASSQGWDREAIVF

j_gene: TRBJ1-1
abundance: .
v_gene: TRBV21-1
d_gene: .
CDR3nt: TGTGCCAGCAGCAAAGGTAAGTTTCGTTTTGACAGGAACACTGAAGCTTTCTTT
CDR3aa: CASSKGKFRFDRNTEAFF

j_gene: TRBJ1-1
abundance: once
v_gene: TRBV9
d_gene: .
CDR3nt: TGTGCCAGCAGCGTAGGCGGGATTGGTATCATGAACACTGAAGCTTTCTTT
CDR3aa: CASSVGGIGIMNTEAFF

j_gene: TRBJ2-3
abundance: .
v_gene: TRBV4-1
d_gene: TRBD1
CDR3nt: TGCGCCAGCAGCCAAACCACCGGGACAGGGCAATCGGGTACGCAGTATTTT
CDR3aa: CASSQTTGTGQSGTQYF

j_gene: TRBJ2-7
abundance: .
v_gene: TRBV7-9
d_gene: .
CDR3nt: TGTGCCAGCAGCTTAGTGGCTGGGGAGCAGTACTTC
CDR3aa: CASSLVAGEQYF

j_gene: TRBJ1-5
abundance: .
v_gene: TRBV30
d_gene: .
CDR3nt: TGTGCCTGGGCCATGGACGGGAATCAGCCCCAGCATTTT
CDR3aa: CAWAMDGNQPQHF

j_gene: TRBJ2-1
abundance: .
v_gene: TRBV18
d_gene: .
CDR3nt: TGTGCCAGCTCACCCTTCAGACAGAACAATGAGCAGTTCTTC
CDR3aa: CASSPFRQNNEQFF

j_gene: TRBJ2-7
abundance: .
v_gene: TRBV18
d_gene: .
CDR3nt: TGTGCCAACTCACCACCGGGGGAGGACGAGCAGTACTTC
CDR3aa: CANSPPGEDEQYF

j_gene: TRBJ1-4
abundance: .
v_gene: TRBV30
d_gene: .
CDR3nt: TGTGCCTGGAGATTGGGCGCGGGAGGTGAAAAACTGTTTTTT
CDR3aa: CAWRLGAGGEKLFF

j_gene: TRBJ2-1
abundance: .
v_gene: TRBV15
d_gene: .
CDR3nt: TGTGCCACCAGAGGGGAAGGAAGGGGGAGGAATGAGCAGTTCTTC
CDR3aa: CATRGEGRGRNEQFF

j_gene: TRBJ2-7
abundance: .
v_gene: TRBV4-1
d_gene: .
CDR3nt: TGCGCCAGCAGCCAACCCCGGGACTCCCTCGGGGACGAGCAGTACTTC
CDR3aa: CASSQPRDSLGDEQYF

j_gene: TRBJ2-3
abundance: .
v_gene: TRBV19
d_gene: .
CDR3nt: TGTGCCAGTAGTAGGACAGATACGCAGTATTTT
CDR3aa: CASSRTDTQYF

j_gene: TRBJ2-1
abundance: few
v_gene: TRBV7-9
d_gene: TRBD2
CDR3nt: TGTGCCAGCAAGCTCGGAGCGGGAGCCTACAATGAGCAGTTCTTC
CDR3aa: CASKLGAGAYNEQFF

j_gene: TRBJ1-2
abundance: many
v_gene: TRBV5-1
d_gene: TRBD1
CDR3nt: TGCGCCAGCAGCTTCCTACAGGGGGCACGCACCTTC
CDR3aa: CASSFLQGARTF

j_gene: TRBJ2-2
abundance: .
v_gene: TRBV5-1
d_gene: .
CDR3nt: TGCGCCAGCAGCTTAATGGCACAGGGATATGCGTCGGGGGAGCTGTTTTTT
CDR3aa: CASSLMAQGYASGELFF

j_gene: TRBJ2-3
abundance: .
v_gene: TRBV4-1
d_gene: TRBD1
CDR3nt: TGCGCCAGCAGCTTTGGACAGGGCAAAACAGATACGCAGTATTTT
CDR3aa: CASSFGQGKTDTQYF

j_gene: TRBJ2-1
abundance: once
v_gene: TRBV14
d_gene: TRBD2
CDR3nt: TGTGCCAGCAGCCACCCTGAGACTAGCGGATCCTCAATGTGGCAGTTCTTC
CDR3aa: CASSHPETSGSSMWQFF

j_gene: TRBJ1-3
abundance: .
v_gene: TRBV6-1
d_gene: .
CDR3nt: TGTGCCAGCAGTGAGAGGGACCTCTCTGGAAACACCATATATTTT
CDR3aa: CASSERDLSGNTIYF

j_gene: TRBJ2-5
abundance: .
v_gene: TRBV11-3
d_gene: .
CDR3nt: TGTGCCAGCAGCTTCCGACCCTCTCAAGAGACCCAGTACTTC
CDR3aa: CASSFRPSQETQYF

j_gene: TRBJ2-5
abundance: .
v_gene: TRBV5-1
d_gene: .
CDR3nt: TGCGCCAGCAGCCCGTTGCCGGACCAAGAGACCCAGTACTTC
CDR3aa: CASSPLPDQETQYF

j_gene: TRBJ1-2
abundance: .
v_gene: TRBV5-1
d_gene: TRBD1
CDR3nt: TGCGCCAGCAGCTTGCGACAGGGCCCCGATGGCTACACCTTC
CDR3aa: CASSLRQGPDGYTF

j_gene: TRBJ2-7
abundance: once
v_gene: TRBV2
d_gene: .
CDR3nt: TGTGCCAGCAGTGAAAGGTCCTACGAGCAGTACTTC
CDR3aa: CASSERSYEQYF

j_gene: TRBJ1-1
abundance: .
v_gene: TRBV15
d_gene: .
CDR3nt: TGTGCCACCAGTTCCTTTACCGGGGACACTGAAGCTTTCTTT
CDR3aa: CATSSFTGDTEAFF

j_gene: TRBJ1-4
abundance: .
v_gene: TRBV7-9
d_gene: TRBD1
CDR3nt: TGTGCCAGCAGTTCCGGGACAGGGGTCTCCACAGGTGAAAAACTGTTTTTT
CDR3aa: CASSSGTGVSTGEKLFF

j_gene: TRBJ1-2
abundance: .
v_gene: TRBV30
d_gene: .
CDR3nt: TGTGCCTGGAGTAGGACTGGCCAGGAAGGTGTCTATGGCTACACCTTC
CDR3aa: CAWSRTGQEGVYGYTF

j_gene: TRBJ2-7
abundance: .
v_gene: TRBV5-6
d_gene: TRBD2
CDR3nt: TGTGCCAGCAGCTTTACGGGGGGCTACGAGCAGTACTTC
CDR3aa: CASSFTGGYEQYF

j_gene: TRBJ1-2
abundance: .
v_gene: TRBV7-3
d_gene: TRBD1
CDR3nt: TGTGCCACCGGGGACAGGGTCTATGGCTACACCTTC
CDR3aa: CATGDRVYGYTF

j_gene: TRBJ2-3
abundance: .
v_gene: TRBV7-9
d_gene: .
CDR3nt: TGTGCCAGCAGCCCGAATGGAGATACGCAGTATTTT
CDR3aa: CASSPNGDTQYF

j_gene: TRBJ2-5
abundance: .
v_gene: TRBV9
d_gene: .
CDR3nt: TGTGCCAGCAGCGGACGGACCCAAGAGACCCAGTACTTC
CDR3aa: CASSGRTQETQYF

j_gene: TRBJ1-5
abundance: few
v_gene: TRBV19
d_gene: TRBD1
CDR3nt: TGTGCCAGTAGGACAGGGATAGGTCAGCCCCAGCATTTT
CDR3aa: CASRTGIGQPQHF

j_gene: TRBJ2-4
abundance: once
v_gene: TRBV7-2
d_gene: TRBD2
CDR3nt: TGTGCCAGCAGCTTAGTAGCGGGAGGGGACATTCAGTACTTC
CDR3aa: CASSLVAGGDIQYF